This T cell receptor beta chain comes out of a study of post-analysis software for immune sequencing data. Study conclusions and caveats: Patients carried roughly 5 TRBV segments more frequently than controls did, and TRBV5-6, TRBV5-1 and TRBV20-1 were among them.

This clonotype was found many times. Its matching antigen is unknown. V dropped 6 bases and J dropped 4 bases, with 15 bases sitting between them. The CDR3 covers 14 residues. Germline CDR1 is MDHEN and CDR2 is SYDVKM. Included in the TCR beta cDNA libraries were unique molecular identifiers. TCRdb processed the PCR reads anew with MiXCR; each CDR3 protein has one entry. The sample lists about 760,000 distinct CDR3 sequences; 25% to 30% were seen once. Sequenced material: blood. The genes are TRBV28 and TRBJ2-5, with D perhaps matching TRBD1 (5 bases). The receptor's source is a girl under 18 with multiple sclerosis. The CDR3 loop reads CASRGPQGGETQYF. The DNA for the CDR3 is TGTGCCAGCAGAGGACCCCAGGGCGGAGAGACCCAGTACTTC.